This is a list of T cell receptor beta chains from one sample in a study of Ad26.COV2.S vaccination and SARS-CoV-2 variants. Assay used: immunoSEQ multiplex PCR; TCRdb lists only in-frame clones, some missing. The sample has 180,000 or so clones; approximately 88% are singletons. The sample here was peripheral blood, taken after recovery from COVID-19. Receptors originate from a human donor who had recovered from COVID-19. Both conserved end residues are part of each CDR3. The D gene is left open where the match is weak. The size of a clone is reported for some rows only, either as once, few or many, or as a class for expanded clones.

DNA: TGTGCCAGCGGGGGGAACGAGCAGTACTTC
CDR3: CASGGNEQYF
size: -
J: TRBJ2-7
D: -
V: TRBV6-5

DNA: TGCAGCGTTGAAGATCAACAGGGAGGGGGCTACACCTTC
CDR3: CSVEDQQGGGYTF
size: -
J: TRBJ1-2
D: -
V: TRBV29-1

DNA: TGTGCCAGCAGTTTAGGGCCTAGCGGTAGGGATACGCAGTATTTT
CDR3: CASSLGPSGRDTQYF
size: -
J: TRBJ2-3
D: TRBD2
V: TRBV27

DNA: TGTGCCAGCAGCCGCTCGGGCCGGAGGGGTGACGAGCAGTACTTC
CDR3: CASSRSGRRGDEQYF
size: -
J: TRBJ2-7
D: -
V: TRBV7-6

DNA: TGTGCCAGCAGTTTATTGGGGAATCAGCCCCAGCATTTT
CDR3: CASSLLGNQPQHF
size: -
J: TRBJ1-5
D: -
V: TRBV27

DNA: TGTGCCAGCAGCGACAGTATCCAAGGCACCTACGAGCAGTACTTC
CDR3: CASSDSIQGTYEQYF
size: -
J: TRBJ2-7
D: -
V: TRBV3-1/TRBV3-2

DNA: TGTGCCAGCAGCCCCCTTTCGAGACCAAACTATGGCTACACCTTC
CDR3: CASSPLSRPNYGYTF
size: -
J: TRBJ1-2
D: -
V: TRBV7-9

DNA: TGCGCCAGCAGCCGGGACAGGGGATGTTCGTACTTC
CDR3: CASSRDRGCSYF
size: -
J: TRBJ2-7
D: TRBD1
V: TRBV23-1

DNA: TGTGCCAGCTCACCACCGGGCCCTGAAAACACCATATATTTT
CDR3: CASSPPGPENTIYF
size: -
J: TRBJ1-3
D: -
V: TRBV18

DNA: TGTGCCAGCAGCGTCGGAGATACAACTGGAAACACCATATATTTT
CDR3: CASSVGDTTGNTIYF
size: -
J: TRBJ1-3
D: -
V: TRBV9

DNA: TGTGCCAGCACTTCTTCCGCGGCCGGACTAGCGGTCAATGAGCAGTTCTTC
CDR3: CASTSSAAGLAVNEQFF
size: -
J: TRBJ2-1
D: TRBD2
V: TRBV11-2

DNA: TGCGCCAGCAGCTTGGCGCAGGGCGTCTACGAGCAGTACTTC
CDR3: CASSLAQGVYEQYF
size: -
J: TRBJ2-7
D: -
V: TRBV5-1

DNA: TGTGCCTGGAGTGCCGGGGTCGTAAAGGAGCTGTTTTTT
CDR3: CAWSAGVVKELFF
size: once
J: TRBJ2-2
D: -
V: TRBV30

DNA: TGTGCCAGCTCTGGCGGACAGGGTACCTACGAGCAGTACTTC
CDR3: CASSGGQGTYEQYF
size: -
J: TRBJ2-7
D: TRBD1
V: TRBV18

DNA: TGTGCCAGCACCTCGGGACGGGGCCAAGAGACCCAGTACTTC
CDR3: CASTSGRGQETQYF
size: -
J: TRBJ2-5
D: -
V: TRBV28

DNA: TGTGCCTGGAGTGTTCTTCCAGGGCCGGGCTACGAGCAGTACTTC
CDR3: CAWSVLPGPGYEQYF
size: -
J: TRBJ2-7
D: -
V: TRBV30

DNA: TGCGCCAGCAGCTTGGGGGACCCCGGGGGGGAGACCCAGTACTTC
CDR3: CASSLGDPGGETQYF
size: -
J: TRBJ2-5
D: TRBD2
V: TRBV5-1

DNA: TGTGCCTGGAGTGTAAAGGACCGGGAGGCTTTCTTT
CDR3: CAWSVKDREAFF
size: once
J: TRBJ1-1
D: -
V: TRBV30

DNA: TGCAGCGTGACCCCGGGATCCTCTGGGGCCAACGTCCTGACTTTC
CDR3: CSVTPGSSGANVLTF
size: -
J: TRBJ2-6
D: -
V: TRBV29-1

DNA: TGCGCCAGCAGCCCGCCGGGACAGGGCACCTACAATGAGCAGTTCTTC
CDR3: CASSPPGQGTYNEQFF
size: -
J: TRBJ2-1
D: TRBD1
V: TRBV5-1

DNA: TGTGCCAGCAGTTCCGGGACAGCTAACTACAATGAGCAGTTCTTC
CDR3: CASSSGTANYNEQFF
size: -
J: TRBJ2-1
D: TRBD1
V: TRBV6-5

DNA: TGTGCCAGCAGTGAATCTATTAACAGCCCCTATGGCTACACCTTC
CDR3: CASSESINSPYGYTF
size: -
J: TRBJ1-2
D: -
V: TRBV6-1

DNA: TGTGCCAGCAGCCAAGATTACGCGGGGGCGAACAATGAGCAGTTCTTC
CDR3: CASSQDYAGANNEQFF
size: -
J: TRBJ2-1
D: -
V: TRBV3-1/TRBV3-2

DNA: TGTGCCAGCAGCCTCGCCAGCAGGGGTCAGAATCAGCCCCAGCATTTT
CDR3: CASSLASRGQNQPQHF
size: -
J: TRBJ1-5
D: -
V: TRBV7-8

DNA: TGTGCCAGCAGTTACTCGATACTAGGACAGCCCCAGCATTTT
CDR3: CASSYSILGQPQHF
size: -
J: TRBJ1-5
D: -
V: TRBV6-5

DNA: TGTGCCAGCAGCTTTTTCGGACGAACCACAGATACGCAGTATTTT
CDR3: CASSFFGRTTDTQYF
size: -
J: TRBJ2-3
D: -
V: TRBV7-9

DNA: TGTGCCAGCAGCTTAGATGGGAGGGGGACAGAGACCCAGTACTTC
CDR3: CASSLDGRGTETQYF
size: -
J: TRBJ2-5
D: -
V: TRBV11-2

DNA: TGTGCCAGCAGCGCCCCCCCATTGAACACTGAAGCTTTCTTT
CDR3: CASSAPPLNTEAFF
size: few
J: TRBJ1-1
D: -
V: TRBV9

DNA: TGCGCCAGCAGCCAAGAGGGAGCGGGGGTAGATACGCAGTATTTT
CDR3: CASSQEGAGVDTQYF
size: few
J: TRBJ2-3
D: TRBD2
V: TRBV4-1

DNA: TGTGCCAGCCTGGACAGAGGGAAGAACACTGAAGCTTTCTTT
CDR3: CASLDRGKNTEAFF
size: -
J: TRBJ1-1
D: -
V: TRBV2

DNA: TGCGCCAGCAGCTTGGGATATAACTATGGCTACACCTTC
CDR3: CASSLGYNYGYTF
size: -
J: TRBJ1-2
D: -
V: TRBV5-1

DNA: TGCAGTGCTAGTCGGGACAGGGGGCTAGGCTATGGCTACACCTTC
CDR3: CSASRDRGLGYGYTF
size: once
J: TRBJ1-2
D: TRBD1
V: TRBV20-1

DNA: TGTGCCAGCACCCAGACAGGGAATCAGCCCCAGCATTTT
CDR3: CASTQTGNQPQHF
size: -
J: TRBJ1-5
D: TRBD1
V: TRBV2

DNA: TGTGCCATCAGTGACCGTGATGGGACACCAAACTATGGCTACACCTTC
CDR3: CAISDRDGTPNYGYTF
size: -
J: TRBJ1-2
D: -
V: TRBV10-3

DNA: TGCGCCAGCAGCTTAAGTGGGAGTGTCGCCTACAATGAGCAGTTCTTC
CDR3: CASSLSGSVAYNEQFF
size: few
J: TRBJ2-1
D: -
V: TRBV5-1

DNA: TGTGCCTGGTCCAGGTGGGCGGCGGATGAGCAGTTCTTC
CDR3: CAWSRWAADEQFF
size: -
J: TRBJ2-1
D: -
V: TRBV30

DNA: TGTGCCAGCAGCCCAGGTGTGGGGAGCACTGAAGCTTTCTTT
CDR3: CASSPGVGSTEAFF
size: -
J: TRBJ1-1
D: -
V: TRBV7-8

DNA: TGTGCCAGCAGCGTAACCCCGCACTGGGTAGCGGGAGGGAACGGGGAGCTGTTTTTT
CDR3: CASSVTPHWVAGGNGELFF
size: -
J: TRBJ2-2
D: TRBD2
V: TRBV9

DNA: TGCGCCAGCAGCTCAGGGTTCGAAAAGACCCAGTACTTC
CDR3: CASSSGFEKTQYF
size: -
J: TRBJ2-5
D: -
V: TRBV5-1

DNA: TGTGCCACCAGCAGAGATCCCTCAGTCACAGATACGCAGTATTTT
CDR3: CATSRDPSVTDTQYF
size: once
J: TRBJ2-3
D: -
V: TRBV15

DNA: TGCGCCAGCAGTGAGTCGCAGGAACCCTACACTGAAGCTTTCTTT
CDR3: CASSESQEPYTEAFF
size: once
J: TRBJ1-1
D: -
V: TRBV10-1

DNA: TGTGCCAGCAGTGTGGCAGGGTGGAACACTGAAGCTTTCTTT
CDR3: CASSVAGWNTEAFF
size: -
J: TRBJ1-1
D: -
V: TRBV2

DNA: TGTGCCAGTAGTAGCCCGACAGGGGGCTCCTACAATGAGCAGTTCTTC
CDR3: CASSSPTGGSYNEQFF
size: -
J: TRBJ2-1
D: TRBD1
V: TRBV19

DNA: TGCGCCAGCAGCCTCACAGGGTACACTGAAGCTTTCTTT
CDR3: CASSLTGYTEAFF
size: -
J: TRBJ1-1
D: -
V: TRBV5-1

DNA: TGTGCCAGTAGTATAAGGTTTGCAACTAATGAAAAACTGTTTTTT
CDR3: CASSIRFATNEKLFF
size: once
J: TRBJ1-4
D: -
V: TRBV19

DNA: TGTGCCAGCGCAAATACCCGAGCGCAGGGTGGCTACACCTTC
CDR3: CASANTRAQGGYTF
size: few
J: TRBJ1-2
D: -
V: TRBV6-5

DNA: TGTGCCAGCAGCAAACCTGAGACCCAGTACTTC
CDR3: CASSKPETQYF
size: -
J: TRBJ2-5
D: -
V: TRBV7-9

DNA: TGTGCCACCAGCAGAGTGCAGGGGGCAATTTTCAATCAGCCCCAGCATTTT
CDR3: CATSRVQGAIFNQPQHF
size: -
J: TRBJ1-5
D: TRBD1
V: TRBV15